Sequencing of this T cell receptor (beta chain) was carried out in a study of beta chain features in type 1 diabetes (dated by TCRdb to about 2018). For the study in its entirety: Patients and healthy donors did not differ in mean age, gender distribution, total cell number or subset yield. A total of over 90,000,000 sorted cells were examined across all samples, and a strong correlation was observed between cell number per subset and RNA yield. The study compared the TCRB repertoires of sorted circulating CD4+ T cell subsets in recently diagnosed type 1 diabetes patients with those in matched healthy donors. Whereas all 30 or so donors provided naive and central memory subsets, regulatory and stem cell-like memory subsets were isolated from just 8 patients and about 8 healthy donors.

All of the isolated RNA was reverse transcribed with the High Capacity cDNA Reverse Transcription Kit, so expressed TCRB transcripts were sequenced. Naive, central memory and regulatory T cell samples underwent deep immunoSEQ sequencing, averaging around 3.6 million total reads per sample. Sorted cells were lysed in RLT buffer, and RNA was extracted using DNase-treated RNeasy Micro or Mini kits according to cell number. To prevent cross-contamination, each cell subset was processed individually, whereas patient and healthy donor samples were processed jointly. The immunoSEQ multiplex PCR was used to amplify TCRB sequences from cDNA, generating 87-bp fragments that spanned the CDR3 region. The amplicons were sequenced using the Illumina HiSeq platform. The paper's processing steps were these. PCR bias was corrected computationally using synthetic template baselines, and reads within Hamming distance 2 were collapsed, with unmergeable singletons discarded. Reads were aligned against IMGT to assign V, D and J genes, CDR3 length and insertions or deletions at six rearrangement sites. Within each subset, clonotype counts were normalized to sorted cell number, and only after that were true diversity and Gini coefficients computed with the tcR R package. The overlap coefficient, calculated on TCRB nucleotide sequences, was used to measure repertoire sharing. As a proxy for the pre-selection repertoire, out-of-frame TCRB sequences from naive cells were analyzed. The clones in this table, taken by TCRdb from immuneACCESS, are in-frame only. Not every clone is retained; where verified, under half of the shortfall comes from an unresolved V gene, and the cause of the rest is unknown. D and trimming come from the DNA, and the V and J calls and clone size come from that table. In this sample the table shows under 400,000 clones, around 12% of which occur a single time. More than 0.015% of the sample is in the top ten clones.

Details on this clone: The antigen this receptor binds is unknown. There are no base qualities to consult, and no much larger clone falls within one base.

Findings and caveats that apply to the study as a whole: Naive, central memory and regulatory TCRB repertoires appeared to be more similar among patients than among healthy donors. Only small numbers of individuals were included in the HLA sub-analyses, which left unresolved whether HLA type had any influence on TCRB rearrangement. In all four CD4+ subsets, TCRB CDR3 length was moderately but significantly shorter in type 1 diabetes patients. Shorter templates might have been favored by PCR, but patient and control samples were amplified and corrected together, so both groups would have been affected equally by any skew. At VDJ recombination sites, patients with type 1 diabetes made fewer insertions and deleted more nucleotides, a pattern implying thymic rearrangement abnormalities. Because cDNA rather than genomic DNA was sequenced, highly expressing activated cells could have been over-represented, although no difference in activation and CD3 levels was found between groups.

The germline V gene (reference sequence) supplies CDR1 DFQATT and CDR2 SNEGSKA. Taken from cysteine to phenylalanine, the CDR3 has 11 residues. CDR3 DNA only is kept here, 33 bases in frame from base 1. V is trimmed back by 7 bases and J by 10 bases, and the junction contains 9 bases that no gene match accounts for. Each donor gave one peripheral blood draw, approximately 110 mL on average, collected into heparinised tubes. A BD FACSAria II and a panel including CD45RO, CCR7, CD25, CD127, CD95 and CD27 were used to sort naive, central memory, regulatory and stem cell-like memory CD4+ T cells. Every sorted population had a purity above 95%. PBMCs were separated immediately by Lymphoprep density gradient centrifugation and were stained directly, without being cultured. Samples were stained and sorted in pairs, with one healthy donor and one patient per experiment, so that batch effects were minimized.

Sequences were obtained from naive CD4+ T cells from blood. Taken with the paper, the label for cell subset or site translates to: true naive CD4+ T cells. The rearranged chain carries TRBV20-1 and TRBJ1-1; 7 bases in the middle match TRBD1. This sequence was found in a man aged 18 to 35 in good health. The sequenced DNA: TGCAGTGGACAGGGTACGTTCTCAGCTTTCTTT. Protein translation: CSGQGTFSAFF.